Sequencing of this T cell receptor (beta chain) was carried out in a study of naive and memory T cell subsets. V lost 5 bases, J lost 2 bases, and 10 bases lay in between. The CDR3 spans 14 residues. Germline CDR1 and CDR2: SEHNR and FQNEAQ (reference sequence). Notes on this clonotype: The antigen is undetermined.

General study findings and limits: This RNA-based method may be sensitive to activation-related transcript changes.

Four PCR rounds used nested alpha and beta constant region primers plus the SP2 primer. Reverse transcription of blood and skin TCR RNA was primed at alpha and beta constant regions. TCRdb independently ran MiXCR on the 5' RACE reads; one entry per CDR3 protein. Among some 60,000 distinct CDR3 sequences listed, 7% to 8% were seen once. The library had UMIs added by 3' ligation of an oligonucleotide to TCR cDNA. RNA was extracted from 2 to 2.5 ml of whole blood of healthy adults. Unsorted total RNA, about 1 to 1000 ng, was DNase treated before reverse transcription. V is TRBV7-9 and J is TRBJ1-5; tentative D call: TRBD1 (6 bases). The receptor's source is a female donor in good health. The CDR3 reads CASSGAGGNQPQHF. The CDR3 DNA reads as TGTGCCAGCAGCGGAGCAGGGGGCAATCAGCCCCAGCATTTT.